This TCR beta chain was retrieved from a study of T-cell reconstitution after alpha-beta-depleted transplantation in children. Unmatched junction bases numbered 12, after V lost 4 bases and J lost 6 bases. CDR1 is SGHRS and CDR2 is YFSETQ in the germline V gene. This CDR3 spans 16 amino acids. In its sample, this clonotype was seen many times. Preparation of the TCRbeta library used unique molecular identifiers. TCRdb re-called the PCR reads with MiXCR, one entry per CDR3 protein. The sample records roughly 300,000 distinct CDR3 sequences, over 9% being singletons. This TCR was recovered from a human donor who donated a stem cell graft to a child with acute lymphoblastic leukemia. The chain couples TRBV5-1 to TRBJ1-2, with TRBD1 matching 10 bases. The sequences come from PBMCs from the stem cell graft donor, collected from the stem cell graft. The DNA for the CDR3 is TGCGCCAGCAGCCGTCGGACAGGGGGTACTGGTAATGGCTACACCTTC. It codes for CASSRRTGGTGNGYTF.